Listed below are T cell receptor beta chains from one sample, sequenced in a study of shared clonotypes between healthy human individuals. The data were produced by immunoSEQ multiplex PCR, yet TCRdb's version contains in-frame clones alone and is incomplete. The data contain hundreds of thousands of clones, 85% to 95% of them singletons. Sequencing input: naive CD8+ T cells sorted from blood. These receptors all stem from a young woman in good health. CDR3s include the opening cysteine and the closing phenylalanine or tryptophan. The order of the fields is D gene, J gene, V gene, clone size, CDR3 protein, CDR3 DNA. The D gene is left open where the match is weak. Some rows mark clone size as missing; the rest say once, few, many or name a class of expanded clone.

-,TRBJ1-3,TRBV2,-,CASGDGNTIYF,TGTGCCAGCGGAGACGGAAACACCATATATTTT
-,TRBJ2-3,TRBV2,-,CASKRRDTDTQYF,TGTGCCAGCAAGAGGAGGGACACAGATACGCAGTATTTT
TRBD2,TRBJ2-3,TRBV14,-,CASSPPLSGRPQGTQYF,TGTGCCAGCAGCCCGCCTCTTAGCGGGAGGCCTCAGGGAACGCAGTATTTT
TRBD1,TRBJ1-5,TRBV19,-,CASSTPTGKKPQHF,TGTGCCAGTAGTACCCCGACAGGGAAAAAGCCCCAGCATTTT
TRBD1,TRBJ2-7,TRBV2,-,CASSFETGAYEQYF,TGTGCCAGCAGTTTTGAGACAGGGGCCTACGAGCAGTACTTC
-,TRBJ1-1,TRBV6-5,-,CASSYPGNTEAFF,TGTGCCAGCAGTTACCCAGGGAACACTGAAGCTTTCTTT
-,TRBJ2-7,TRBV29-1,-,CSVELTAGPRVYEQYF,TGCAGCGTTGAGTTGACAGCCGGGCCCCGGGTCTACGAGCAGTACTTC
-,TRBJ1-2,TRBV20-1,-,CSARDLGGYTF,TGCAGTGCTAGAGATCTGGGAGGCTACACCTTC
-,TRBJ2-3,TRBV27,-,CASSPGTPRDTQYF,TGTGCCAGCAGTCCGGGGACTCCCCGAGATACGCAGTATTTT
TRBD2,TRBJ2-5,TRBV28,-,CASSPVAGGIGETQYF,TGTGCCAGCAGTCCAGTGGCGGGAGGGATTGGGGAGACCCAGTACTTC
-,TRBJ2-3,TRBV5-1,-,CASSLARGNTDTQYF,TGCGCCAGCAGCTTGGCAAGGGGGAACACAGATACGCAGTATTTT
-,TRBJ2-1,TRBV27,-,CASSFGTTYNEQFF,TGTGCCAGCAGTTTCGGGACCACCTACAATGAGCAGTTCTTC
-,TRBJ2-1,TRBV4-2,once,CASSRLGGDEQFF,TGTGCCAGCAGCCGACTAGGAGGGGATGAGCAGTTCTTC
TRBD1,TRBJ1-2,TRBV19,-,CASSPGQGYNYGYTF,TGTGCCAGTAGTCCGGGACAGGGATATAACTATGGCTACACCTTC
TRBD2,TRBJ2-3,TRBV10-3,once,CAISERDHTDTQYF,TGTGCCATCAGCGAGCGGGACCACACAGATACGCAGTATTTT
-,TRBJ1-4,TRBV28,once,CASSLGALVLFF,TGTGCCAGCAGTTTAGGAGCGTTGGTACTGTTTTTT
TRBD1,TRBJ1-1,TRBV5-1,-,CASSQGTGRTEAFF,TGCGCCAGCAGCCAAGGGACAGGGAGGACTGAAGCTTTCTTT
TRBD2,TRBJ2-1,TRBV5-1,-,CASGSALAGVPSYNEQFF,TGCGCCAGCGGCAGTGCACTAGCGGGAGTGCCATCCTACAATGAGCAGTTCTTC
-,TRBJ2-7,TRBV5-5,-,CASSWGDSSYEQYF,TGTGCCAGCAGCTGGGGGGACAGCTCCTACGAGCAGTACTTC
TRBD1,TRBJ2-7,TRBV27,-,CASSYGQGTYEQYF,TGTGCCAGCAGTTACGGACAGGGCACCTACGAGCAGTACTTC
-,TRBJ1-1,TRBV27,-,CASSRQVNTEAFF,TGTGCCAGCAGTAGACAGGTGAACACTGAAGCTTTCTTT
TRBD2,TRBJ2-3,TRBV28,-,CASRKLAGGGVQDTQYF,TGTGCCAGCAGAAAATTAGCGGGAGGGGGAGTTCAAGATACGCAGTATTTT
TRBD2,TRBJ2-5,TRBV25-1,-,CASSQAGGETQYF,TGTGCCAGCAGTCAAGCGGGAGGGGAGACCCAGTACTTC
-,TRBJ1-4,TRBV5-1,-,CASSLAGANLYEKLFF,TGCGCCAGCAGCTTGGCAGGGGCGAATCTATATGAAAAACTGTTTTTT
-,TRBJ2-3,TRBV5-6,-,CASSFLGAGSQTDTQYF,TGTGCCAGCAGCTTTTTAGGTGCGGGTTCCCAGACAGATACGCAGTATTTT
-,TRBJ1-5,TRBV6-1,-,CASSGTAIADQPQHF,TGTGCCAGCAGTGGGACGGCTATAGCCGATCAGCCCCAGCATTTT
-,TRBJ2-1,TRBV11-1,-,CASSPQDPRYYNEQFF,TGTGCCAGCAGCCCCCAGGACCCGAGATATTACAATGAGCAGTTCTTC
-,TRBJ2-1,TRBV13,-,CASSGPGLLVNEQFF,TGTGCCAGCAGCGGTCCGGGACTCCTCGTCAATGAGCAGTTCTTC
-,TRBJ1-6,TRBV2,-,CASRGSRAQPNSPLHF,TGTGCCAGCAGGGGGAGCAGAGCCCAACCTAATTCACCCCTCCACTTT
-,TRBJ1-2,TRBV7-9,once,CASSLSEALSYGYTF,TGTGCCAGCAGCTTATCCGAGGCGCTTAGCTATGGCTACACCTTC
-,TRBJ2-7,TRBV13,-,CASSLDAGISDEQYF,TGTGCCAGCAGCTTAGATGCGGGAATATCGGACGAGCAGTACTTC
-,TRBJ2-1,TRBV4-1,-,CASSGGAVYNEQFF,TGCGCCAGCAGCGGCGGGGCAGTATACAATGAGCAGTTCTTC
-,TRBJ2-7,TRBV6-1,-,CASSVWERSYEQYF,TGTGCCAGCAGTGTGTGGGAGCGCTCCTACGAGCAGTACTTC
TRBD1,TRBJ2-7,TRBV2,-,CASRDRGKASREQYF,TGTGCCAGCAGGGACAGGGGAAAGGCCTCCCGGGAGCAGTACTTC
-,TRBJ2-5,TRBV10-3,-,CAISRADQETQYF,TGTGCCATCAGTCGAGCGGATCAAGAGACCCAGTACTTC
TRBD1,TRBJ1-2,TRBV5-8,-,CASSQGTGADYGYTF,TGTGCCAGCAGCCAAGGGACAGGGGCTGACTATGGCTACACCTTC
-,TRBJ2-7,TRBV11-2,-,CASHFSGSSYEQYF,TGTGCCAGCCATTTTTCCGGGAGTTCCTACGAGCAGTACTTC
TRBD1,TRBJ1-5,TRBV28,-,CASSPDRGYQPQHF,TGTGCCAGCAGCCCGGACAGGGGGTATCAGCCCCAGCATTTT
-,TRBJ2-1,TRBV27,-,CASSYRPGSSTRDNEQFF,TGTGCCAGCAGTTATCGACCGGGATCTTCGACACGGGACAATGAGCAGTTCTTC
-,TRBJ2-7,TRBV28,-,CASSLPQSSYEQYF,TGTGCCAGCAGTTTACCGCAGAGCTCCTACGAGCAGTACTTC
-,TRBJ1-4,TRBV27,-,CASSLSPNPNEKLFF,TGTGCCAGCAGTTTATCGCCAAACCCTAATGAAAAACTGTTTTTT
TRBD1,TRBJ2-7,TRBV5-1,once,CASIFEGASYEQYF,TGCGCCAGCATCTTTGAGGGGGCTTCCTACGAGCAGTACTTC
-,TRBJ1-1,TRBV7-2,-,CASSLARRDLAFF,TGTGCCAGCAGCTTAGCGCGAAGGGATCTAGCTTTCTTT
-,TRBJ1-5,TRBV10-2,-,CASSEEGYSNQPQHF,TGCGCCAGCAGTGAAGAGGGATATAGCAATCAGCCCCAGCATTTT
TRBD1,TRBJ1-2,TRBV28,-,CASSLGQNEYGYTF,TGTGCCAGCAGTCTGGGACAGAACGAATATGGCTACACCTTC
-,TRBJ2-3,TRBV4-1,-,CASSQDAYF,TGCGCCAGCAGCCAAGATGCATATTTT
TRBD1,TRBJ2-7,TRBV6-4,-,CASTKGTALSYEQYF,TGTGCCAGCACAAAGGGGACAGCACTCTCCTACGAGCAGTACTTC
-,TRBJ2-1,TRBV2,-,CASSEVERYNEQFF,TGTGCCAGCAGTGAGGTCGAGCGGTACAATGAGCAGTTCTTC
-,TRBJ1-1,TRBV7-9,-,CASSLDPPTEAFF,TGTGCCAGCAGCTTAGATCCCCCAACTGAAGCTTTCTTT
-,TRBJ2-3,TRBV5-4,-,CASSQLDGPDTQYF,TGTGCCAGCAGCCAACTCGATGGTCCAGATACGCAGTATTTT
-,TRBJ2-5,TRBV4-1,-,CASSPRGGRETQYF,TGCGCCAGCAGCCCGAGGGGAGGTCGAGAGACCCAGTACTTC
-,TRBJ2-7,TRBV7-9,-,CASSQLLGTTTMQYF,TGTGCCAGCAGCCAACTTTTGGGGACAACTACGATGCAGTACTTC
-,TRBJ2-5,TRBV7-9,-,CASSFQGPPEYF,TGTGCCAGCAGCTTTCAGGGCCCACCCGAGTACTTC
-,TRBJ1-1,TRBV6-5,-,CASSYPWQGRTEAFF,TGTGCCAGCAGTTACCCGTGGCAGGGGAGGACTGAAGCTTTCTTT
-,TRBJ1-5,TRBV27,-,CASSLGGPNQPQHF,TGTGCCAGCAGTTTGGGCGGCCCCAATCAGCCCCAGCATTTT
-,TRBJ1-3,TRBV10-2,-,CASSTMGASSSGNTIYF,TGCGCCAGCAGCACAATGGGCGCTTCCAGCTCTGGAAACACCATATATTTT
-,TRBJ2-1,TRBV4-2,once,CASSPVSSYNEQFF,TGTGCCAGCAGCCCGGTTAGCTCCTACAATGAGCAGTTCTTC
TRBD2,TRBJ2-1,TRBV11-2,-,CASSPSGLVGFREQFF,TGTGCCAGCAGCCCAAGCGGACTAGTCGGATTTCGCGAGCAGTTCTTC
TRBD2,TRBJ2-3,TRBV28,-,CASSLIGRESTDTQYF,TGTGCCAGCAGTTTAATCGGGCGGGAGAGCACAGATACGCAGTATTTT